This T cell receptor (beta chain) was observed in a study of blood T cell repertoires in COVID-19. Study at large: Samples of COVID-19 (acute and convalescent) were obtained from the United States, Italy and Spain.

This CDR3 has 15 residues. V lost 2 bases, J lost 0 bases, and 8 bases lay in between. Germline CDR1 is SEHNR and CDR2 is FQNEAQ (reference sequence). TCRdb's table, derived via immunoSEQ multiplex PCR, lists solely in-frame clones and lacks some. Of 100,000 to 150,000 clones listed, 85% are singletons. Points on this clone: Within the sample, other DNA sequences also encode this same CDR3.

The V call is TRBV7-9, the J call TRBJ1-3; D is undetermined. The specimen sequenced was peripheral blood. The sequence was collected from a man aged 80 or over with active or convalescent COVID-19. CDR3 sequence (DNA): TGTGCCAGCAGCTTACGAGGAAGCTCTGGAAACACCATATATTTT. Its translation is CASSLRGSSGNTIYF.